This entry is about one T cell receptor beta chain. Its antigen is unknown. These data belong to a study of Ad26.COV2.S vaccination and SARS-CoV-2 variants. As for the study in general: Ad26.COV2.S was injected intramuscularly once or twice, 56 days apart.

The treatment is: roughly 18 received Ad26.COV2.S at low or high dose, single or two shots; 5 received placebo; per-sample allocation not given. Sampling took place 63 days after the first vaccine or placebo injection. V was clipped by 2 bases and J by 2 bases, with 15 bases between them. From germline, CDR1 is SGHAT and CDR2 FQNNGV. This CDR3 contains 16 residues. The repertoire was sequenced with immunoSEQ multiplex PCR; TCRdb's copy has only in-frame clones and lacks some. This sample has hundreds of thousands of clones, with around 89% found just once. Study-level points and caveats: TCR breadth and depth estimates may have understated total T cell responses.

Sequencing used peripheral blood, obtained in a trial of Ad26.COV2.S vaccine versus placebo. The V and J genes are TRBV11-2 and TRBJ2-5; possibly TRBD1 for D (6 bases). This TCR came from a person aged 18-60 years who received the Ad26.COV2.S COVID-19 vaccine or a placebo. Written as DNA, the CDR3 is TGTGCCAGCAGCTTAACACAACAGGGACAACAAGAGACCCAGTACTTC. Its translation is CASSLTQQGQQETQYF. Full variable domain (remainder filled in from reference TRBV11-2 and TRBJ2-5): EAGVAQSPRYKIIEKRQSVAFWCNPISGHATLYWYQQILGQGPKLLIQFQNNGVVDDSQLPKDRFSAERLKGVDSTLKIQPAKLEDSAVYLCASSLTQQGQQETQYFGPGTRLLVL.